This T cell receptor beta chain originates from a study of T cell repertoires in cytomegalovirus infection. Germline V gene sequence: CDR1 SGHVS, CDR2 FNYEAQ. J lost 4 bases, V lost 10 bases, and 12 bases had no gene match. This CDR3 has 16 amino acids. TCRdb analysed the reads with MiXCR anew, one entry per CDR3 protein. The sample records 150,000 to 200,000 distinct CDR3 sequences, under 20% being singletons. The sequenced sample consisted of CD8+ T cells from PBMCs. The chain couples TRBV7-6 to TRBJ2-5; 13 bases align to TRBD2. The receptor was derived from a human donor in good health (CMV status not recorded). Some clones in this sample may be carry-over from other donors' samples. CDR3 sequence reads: CAIRTSGRGVGETQYF. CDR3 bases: TGTGCCATTCGGACTAGCGGGAGAGGTGTGGGAGAGACCCAGTACTTC.